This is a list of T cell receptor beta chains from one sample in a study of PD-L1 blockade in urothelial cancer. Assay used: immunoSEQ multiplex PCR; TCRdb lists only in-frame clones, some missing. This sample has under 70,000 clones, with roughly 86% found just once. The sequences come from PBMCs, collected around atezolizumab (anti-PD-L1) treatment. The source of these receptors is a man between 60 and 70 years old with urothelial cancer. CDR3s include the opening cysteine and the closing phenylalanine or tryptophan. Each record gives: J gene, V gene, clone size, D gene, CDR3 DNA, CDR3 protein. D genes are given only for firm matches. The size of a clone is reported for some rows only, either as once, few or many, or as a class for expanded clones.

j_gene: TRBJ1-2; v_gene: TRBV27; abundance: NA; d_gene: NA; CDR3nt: TGTGCCAGCAGTTCGGACATACGATCTAACTATGGCTACACCTTC; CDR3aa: CASSSDIRSNYGYTF
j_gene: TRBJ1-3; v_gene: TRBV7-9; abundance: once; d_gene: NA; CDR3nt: TGTGCCAGCAGCCCCCAGGGGATCGGTGGAAACACCATATATTTT; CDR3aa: CASSPQGIGGNTIYF
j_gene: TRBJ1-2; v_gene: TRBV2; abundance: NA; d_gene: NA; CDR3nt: TGTGCCAGCACCAGAGGGGGGGGAACTAACTATGGCTACACCTTC; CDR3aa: CASTRGGGTNYGYTF
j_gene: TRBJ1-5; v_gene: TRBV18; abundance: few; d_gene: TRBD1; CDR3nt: TGTGCCAGCTCACCTCGGGACAGTATATTGCCCCAGCATTTT; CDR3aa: CASSPRDSILPQHF
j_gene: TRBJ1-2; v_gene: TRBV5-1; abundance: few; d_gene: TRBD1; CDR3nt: TGCGCCAGCAGCTTCGAGGGACAGAACTATGGCTACACCTTC; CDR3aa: CASSFEGQNYGYTF
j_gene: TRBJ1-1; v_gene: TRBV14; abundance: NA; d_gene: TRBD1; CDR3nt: TGTGCCAGCAGCCAACCCTTGGGACAGTACACTGAAGCTTTCTTT; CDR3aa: CASSQPLGQYTEAFF
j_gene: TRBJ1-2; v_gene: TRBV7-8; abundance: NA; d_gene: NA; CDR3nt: TGTGCCAGCAGCTTAGGGTCACAGGGCACTTTAGGAGGCTACACCTTC; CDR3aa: CASSLGSQGTLGGYTF
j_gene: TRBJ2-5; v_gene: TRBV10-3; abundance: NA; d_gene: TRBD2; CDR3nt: TGTGCCATAGCGGAACTAGCGGGAGTGGTAGAGACCCAGTACTTC; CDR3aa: CAIAELAGVVETQYF
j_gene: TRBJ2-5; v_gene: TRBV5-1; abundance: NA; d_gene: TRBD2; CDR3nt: TGCGCCAGCAGCTTGGCCTTTCGGCTAGCGGGAACTCTCCAAGAGACCCAGTACTTC; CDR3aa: CASSLAFRLAGTLQETQYF
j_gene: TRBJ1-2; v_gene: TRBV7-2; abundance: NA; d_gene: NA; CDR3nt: TGTGCCAGCAGCCGTGCCACAGGAGGGGCCTATGGCTACACCTTC; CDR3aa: CASSRATGGAYGYTF
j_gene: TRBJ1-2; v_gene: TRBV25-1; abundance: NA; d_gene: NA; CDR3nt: TGTGCCAGCAGTGAGCCAGGACTTCCGTATGGCTACACCTTC; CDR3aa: CASSEPGLPYGYTF
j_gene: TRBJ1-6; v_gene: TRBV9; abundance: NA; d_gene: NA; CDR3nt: TGTGCCAGCAGCGTAGATGCCAGGGCTAATTCACCCCTCCACTTT; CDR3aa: CASSVDARANSPLHF
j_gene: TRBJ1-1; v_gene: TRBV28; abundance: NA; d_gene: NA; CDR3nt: TGTGCCAGCAGAGGCCAGGGGATGGGGACTGAAGCTTTCTTT; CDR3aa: CASRGQGMGTEAFF
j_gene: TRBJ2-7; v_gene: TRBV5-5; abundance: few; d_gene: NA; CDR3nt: TGTGCCAGCAGCCCAGGCTACGAGCAGTACTTC; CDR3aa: CASSPGYEQYF
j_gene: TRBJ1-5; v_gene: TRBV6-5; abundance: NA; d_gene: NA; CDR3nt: TGTGCCAGCAGTTTGGGGCCTTCGGTCCCCCAGCCCCAGCATTTT; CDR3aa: CASSLGPSVPQPQHF
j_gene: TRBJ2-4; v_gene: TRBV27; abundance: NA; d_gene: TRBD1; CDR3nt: TGTGCCAGCAGTCCTACAGGGGATGGCATTCAGTACTTC; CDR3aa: CASSPTGDGIQYF
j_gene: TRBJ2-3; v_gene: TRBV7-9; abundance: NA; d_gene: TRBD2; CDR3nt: TGTGCCAGCAGCTCTAGCGGGAGCACAGATACGCAGTATTTT; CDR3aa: CASSSSGSTDTQYF
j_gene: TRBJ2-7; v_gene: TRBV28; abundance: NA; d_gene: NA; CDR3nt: TGTGCCAGCAGTTCCCGACTATTACCCTACGAGCAGTACTTC; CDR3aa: CASSSRLLPYEQYF
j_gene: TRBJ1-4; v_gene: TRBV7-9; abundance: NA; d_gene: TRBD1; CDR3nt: TGTGCCAGCAGCTCCCCGAGGACAGGGAATGAAAAACTGTTTTTT; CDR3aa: CASSSPRTGNEKLFF
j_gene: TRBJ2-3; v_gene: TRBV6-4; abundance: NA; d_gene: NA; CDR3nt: TGTGCCAGCAGGCCAACTAGCACAGATACGCAGTATTTT; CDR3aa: CASRPTSTDTQYF
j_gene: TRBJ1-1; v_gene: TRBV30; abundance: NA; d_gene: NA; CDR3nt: TGTGCCTATCGAACCCGGAGGGCTGAAGCTTTCTTT; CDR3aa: CAYRTRRAEAFF
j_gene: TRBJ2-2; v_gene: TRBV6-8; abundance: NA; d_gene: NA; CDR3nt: TGTGCCATCCCCTATCACAGTAGCGGGAACACCGGGGAGCTGTTTTTT; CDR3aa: CAIPYHSSGNTGELFF
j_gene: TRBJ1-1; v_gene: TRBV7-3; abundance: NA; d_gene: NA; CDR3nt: TGTGCCAGCAGCTCAGGACAGAATAAAAGAGCGCTTTTT; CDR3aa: CASSSGQNKRALF